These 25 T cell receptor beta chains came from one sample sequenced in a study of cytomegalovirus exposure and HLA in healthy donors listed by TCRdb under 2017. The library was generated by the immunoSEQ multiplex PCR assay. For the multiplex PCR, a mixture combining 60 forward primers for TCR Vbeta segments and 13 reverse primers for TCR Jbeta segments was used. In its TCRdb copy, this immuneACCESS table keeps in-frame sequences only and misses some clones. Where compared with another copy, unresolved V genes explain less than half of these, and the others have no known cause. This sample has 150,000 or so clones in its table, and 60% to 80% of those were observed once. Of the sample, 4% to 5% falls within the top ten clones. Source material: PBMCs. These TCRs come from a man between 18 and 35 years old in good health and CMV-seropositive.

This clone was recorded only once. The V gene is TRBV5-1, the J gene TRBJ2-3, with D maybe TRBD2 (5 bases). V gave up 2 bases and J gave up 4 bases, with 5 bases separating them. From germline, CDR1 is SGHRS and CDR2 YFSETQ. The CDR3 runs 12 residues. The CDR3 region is CASSLLADTQYF. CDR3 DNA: TGCGCCAGCAGCTTACTAGCAGATACGCAGTATTTT.

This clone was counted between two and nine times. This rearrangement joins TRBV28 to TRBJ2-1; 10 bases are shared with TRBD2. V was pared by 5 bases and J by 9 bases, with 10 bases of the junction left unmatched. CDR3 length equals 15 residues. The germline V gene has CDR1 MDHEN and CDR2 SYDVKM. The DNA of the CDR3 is TGTGCCAGCAGTATTGTAGCGGGGGGCCGTCGTGAGCAGTTCTTC. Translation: CASSIVAGGRREQFF. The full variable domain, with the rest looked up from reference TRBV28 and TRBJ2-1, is DVKVTQSSRYLVKRTGEKVFLECVQDMDHENMFWYRQDPGLGLRLIYFSYDVKMKEKGDIPEGYSVSREKKERFSLILESASTNQTSMYLCASSIVAGGRREQFFGPGTRLTVL.

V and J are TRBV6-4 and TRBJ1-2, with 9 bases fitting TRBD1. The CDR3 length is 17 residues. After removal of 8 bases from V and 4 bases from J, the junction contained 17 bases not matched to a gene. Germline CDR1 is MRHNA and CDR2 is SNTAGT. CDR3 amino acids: CASRAGVRDRAGYGYTF. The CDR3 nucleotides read TGTGCCAGCCGTGCGGGAGTGAGGGACAGGGCAGGCTATGGCTACACCTTC.

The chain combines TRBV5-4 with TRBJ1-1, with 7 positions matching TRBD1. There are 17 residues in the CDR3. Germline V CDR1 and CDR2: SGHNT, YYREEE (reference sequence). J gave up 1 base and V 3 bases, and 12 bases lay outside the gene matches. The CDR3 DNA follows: TGTGCCAGCAGCTCGCCAGGACAGGCTTCAAGGAACACTGAAGCTTTCTTT. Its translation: CASSSPGQASRNTEAFF.

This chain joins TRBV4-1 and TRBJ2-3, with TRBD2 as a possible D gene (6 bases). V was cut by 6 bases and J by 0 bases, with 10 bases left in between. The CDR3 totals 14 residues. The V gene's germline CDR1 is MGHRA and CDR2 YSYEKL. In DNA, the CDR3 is TGCGCCAGCAGTCCGGGACTCAGCACAGATACGCAGTATTTT. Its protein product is CASSPGLSTDTQYF.

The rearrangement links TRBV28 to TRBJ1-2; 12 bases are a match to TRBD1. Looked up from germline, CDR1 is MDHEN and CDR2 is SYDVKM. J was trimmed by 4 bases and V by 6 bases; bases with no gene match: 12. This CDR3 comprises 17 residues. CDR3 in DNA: TGTGCCAGCAGCCTCGGGACAGGGGGCTTCAAGGGCTATGGCTACACCTTC. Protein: CASSLGTGGFKGYGYTF.

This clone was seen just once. The CDR3 region is CASSFGQVQETQYF. The CDR3 region has the DNA TGCGCCAGCAGCTTCGGACAGGTACAAGAGACCCAGTACTTC. J is TRBJ2-5 and V is TRBV5-1; the match to TRBD1 covers 7 bases. The CDR3 runs to 14 residues. The germline CDR1 and CDR2 sequences are SGHRS and YFSETQ. V lost 2 bases to trimming and J lost 2 bases; unmatched junction nucleotides: 3.

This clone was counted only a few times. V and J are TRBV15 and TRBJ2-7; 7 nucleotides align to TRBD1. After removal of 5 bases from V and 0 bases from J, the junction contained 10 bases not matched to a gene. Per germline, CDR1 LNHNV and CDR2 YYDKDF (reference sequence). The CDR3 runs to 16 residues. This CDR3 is CATSGERQGNSYEQYV. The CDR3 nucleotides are TGTGCCACCAGCGGCGAGAGACAGGGAAACTCCTACGAGCAGTACGTC.

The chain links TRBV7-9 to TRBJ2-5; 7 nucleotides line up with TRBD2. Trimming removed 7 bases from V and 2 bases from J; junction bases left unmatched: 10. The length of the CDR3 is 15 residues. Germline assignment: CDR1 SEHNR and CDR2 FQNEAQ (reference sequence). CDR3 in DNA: TGTGCCAGCACCTGGTCTAGCGGCCCTCAAGAGACCCAGTACTTC. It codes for CASTWSSGPQETQYF. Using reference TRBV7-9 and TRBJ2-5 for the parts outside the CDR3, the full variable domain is DTGVSQNPRHKITKRGQNVTFRCDPISEHNRLYWYRQTLGQGPEFLTYFQNEAQLEKSRLLSDRFSAERPKGSFSTLEIQRTEQGDSAMYLCASTWSSGPQETQYFGPGTRLLVL.

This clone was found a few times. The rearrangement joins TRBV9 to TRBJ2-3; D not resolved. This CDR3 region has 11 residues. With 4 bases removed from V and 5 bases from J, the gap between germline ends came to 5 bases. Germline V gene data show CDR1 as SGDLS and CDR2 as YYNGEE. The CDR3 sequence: CASSRGDTQYF. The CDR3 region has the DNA TGTGCCAGCAGCCGAGGAGATACGCAGTATTTT.

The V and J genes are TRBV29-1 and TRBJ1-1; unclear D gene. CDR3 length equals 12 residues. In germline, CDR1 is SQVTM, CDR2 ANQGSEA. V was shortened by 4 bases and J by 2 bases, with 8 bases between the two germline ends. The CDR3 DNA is TGCAGCGTTGTCCAGGATAACACTGAAGCTTTCTTT. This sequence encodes CSVVQDNTEAFF.

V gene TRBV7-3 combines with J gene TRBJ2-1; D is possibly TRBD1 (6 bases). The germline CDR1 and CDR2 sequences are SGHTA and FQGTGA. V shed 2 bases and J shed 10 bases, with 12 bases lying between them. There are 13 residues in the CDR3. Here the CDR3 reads CASSLELGGEQFF. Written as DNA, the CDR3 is TGTGCCAGCAGCTTAGAGTTAGGGGGAGAGCAGTTCTTC.

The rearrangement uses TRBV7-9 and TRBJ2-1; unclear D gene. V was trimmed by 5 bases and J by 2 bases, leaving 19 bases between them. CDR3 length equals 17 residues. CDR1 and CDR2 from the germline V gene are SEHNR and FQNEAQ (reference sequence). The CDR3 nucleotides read TGTGCCAGCAGCCCCCCTGGCGCGGTAGGTCCCTACAATGAGCAGTTCTTC. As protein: CASSPPGAVGPYNEQFF.

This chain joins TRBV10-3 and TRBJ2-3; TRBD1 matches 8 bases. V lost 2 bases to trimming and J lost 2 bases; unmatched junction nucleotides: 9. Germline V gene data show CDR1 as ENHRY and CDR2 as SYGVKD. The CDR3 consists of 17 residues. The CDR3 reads CAISEGRGDRYTDTQYF. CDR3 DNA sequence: TGTGCCATCAGTGAGGGTCGAGGGGACAGGTACACAGATACGCAGTATTTT.

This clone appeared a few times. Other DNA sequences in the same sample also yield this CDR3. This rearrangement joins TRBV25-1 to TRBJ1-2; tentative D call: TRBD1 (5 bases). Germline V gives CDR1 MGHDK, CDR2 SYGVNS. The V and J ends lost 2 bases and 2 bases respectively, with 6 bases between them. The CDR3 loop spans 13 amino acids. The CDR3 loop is CASSEGGNYGYTF. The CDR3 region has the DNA TGTGCCAGCAGTGAAGGGGGGAACTATGGCTACACCTTC.

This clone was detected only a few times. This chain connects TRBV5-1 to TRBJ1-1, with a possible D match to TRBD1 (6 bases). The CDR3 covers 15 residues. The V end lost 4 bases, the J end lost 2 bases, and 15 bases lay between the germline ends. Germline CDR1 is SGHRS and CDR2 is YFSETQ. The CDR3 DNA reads TGCGCCAGCAGCACCGCCGGGACAAGAAACACTGAAGCTTTCTTT. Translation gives CASSTAGTRNTEAFF.

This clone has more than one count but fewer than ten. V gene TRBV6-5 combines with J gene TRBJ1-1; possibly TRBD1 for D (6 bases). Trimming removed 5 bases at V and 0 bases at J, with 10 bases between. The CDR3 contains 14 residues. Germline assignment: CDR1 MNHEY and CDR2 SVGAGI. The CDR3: CASSTGQMNTEAFF. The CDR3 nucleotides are TGTGCCAGCAGTACCGGACAGATGAACACTGAAGCTTTCTTT.

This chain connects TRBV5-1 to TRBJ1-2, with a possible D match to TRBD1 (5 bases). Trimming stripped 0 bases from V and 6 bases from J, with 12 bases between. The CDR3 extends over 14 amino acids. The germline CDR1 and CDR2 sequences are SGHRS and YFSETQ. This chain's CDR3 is CASSLEAGKNGYTF. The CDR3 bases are TGCGCCAGCAGCTTGGAGGCAGGGAAGAATGGCTACACCTTC. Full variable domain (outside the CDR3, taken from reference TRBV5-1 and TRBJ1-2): KAGVTQTPRYLIKTRGQQVTLSCSPISGHRSVSWYQQTPGQGLQFLFEYFSETQRNKGNFPGRFSGRQFSNSRSEMNVSTLELGDSALYLCASSLEAGKNGYTFGSGTRLTVV.

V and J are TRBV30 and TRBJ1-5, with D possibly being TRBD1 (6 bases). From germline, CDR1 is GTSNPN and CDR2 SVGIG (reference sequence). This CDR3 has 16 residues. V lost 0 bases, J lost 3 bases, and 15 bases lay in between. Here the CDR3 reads CAWSVMGAPANQPQHF. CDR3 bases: TGTGCCTGGAGTGTAATGGGGGCCCCCGCCAATCAGCCCCAGCATTTT.

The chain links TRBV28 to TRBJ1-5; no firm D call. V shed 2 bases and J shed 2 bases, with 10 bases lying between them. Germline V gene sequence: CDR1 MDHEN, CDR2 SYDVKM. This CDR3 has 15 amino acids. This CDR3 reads CASSLPGSGNQPQHF. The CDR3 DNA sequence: TGTGCCAGCAGTTTACCCGGGTCGGGCAATCAGCCCCAGCATTTT.

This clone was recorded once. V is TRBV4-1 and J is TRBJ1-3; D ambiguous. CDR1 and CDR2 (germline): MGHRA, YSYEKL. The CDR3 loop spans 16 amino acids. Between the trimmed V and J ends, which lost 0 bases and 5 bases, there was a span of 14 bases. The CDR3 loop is CASSQDEWTGRNTIYF. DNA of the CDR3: TGCGCCAGCAGCCAAGATGAATGGACGGGAAGAAACACCATATATTTT.

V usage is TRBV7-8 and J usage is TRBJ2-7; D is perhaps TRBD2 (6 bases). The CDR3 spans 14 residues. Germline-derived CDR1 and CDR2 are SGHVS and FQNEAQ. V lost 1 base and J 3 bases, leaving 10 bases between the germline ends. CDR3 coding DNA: TGTGCCAGCAGCTTAGGGAGGGATTTCTACGAGCAGTACGTC. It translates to CASSLGRDFYEQYV.

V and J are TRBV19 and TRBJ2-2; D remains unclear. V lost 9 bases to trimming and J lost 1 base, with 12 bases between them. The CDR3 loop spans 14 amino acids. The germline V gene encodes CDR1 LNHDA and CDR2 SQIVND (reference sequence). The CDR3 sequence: CASVTNLNTGELFF. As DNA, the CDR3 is TGTGCCAGCGTGACAAATTTGAACACCGGGGAGCTGTTTTTT.

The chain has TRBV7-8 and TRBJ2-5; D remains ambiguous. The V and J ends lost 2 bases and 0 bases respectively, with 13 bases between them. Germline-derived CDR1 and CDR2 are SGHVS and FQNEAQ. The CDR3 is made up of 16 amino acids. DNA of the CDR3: TGTGCCAGCAGCTTACGTCGGAGTTGGGACCAAGAGACCCAGTACTTC. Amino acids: CASSLRRSWDQETQYF. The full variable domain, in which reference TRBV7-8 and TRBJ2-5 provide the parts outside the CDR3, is GAGVSQSPRYKVAKRGQDVALRCDPISGHVSLFWYQQALGQGPEFLTYFQNEAQLDKSGLPSDRFFAERPEGSVSTLKIQRTQQEDSAVYLCASSLRRSWDQETQYFGPGTRLLVL.

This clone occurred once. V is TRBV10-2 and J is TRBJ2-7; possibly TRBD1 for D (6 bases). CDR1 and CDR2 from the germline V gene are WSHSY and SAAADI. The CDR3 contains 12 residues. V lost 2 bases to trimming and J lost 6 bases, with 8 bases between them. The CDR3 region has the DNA TGCGCCAGCAGTGAGAGGGGGACCGAGCAGTACGTC. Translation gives CASSERGTEQYV.